The subject of this entry is one T cell receptor (beta chain). What it binds is not known. The CDR3 spans 16 residues. CDR1 is GTSNPN, CDR2 SVGIG, per germline (reference sequence). The sample belongs to a study of human CD8 memory T cell subsets. General study points: Repertoires of stem-like memory and precursor exhausted T cells showed minimal mutual overlap.

UMI-labeled 5' RACE was used to make TCR beta libraries. TCRdb re-called the 5' RACE reads; every CDR3 protein appears as one record, without DNA. The sample includes over 6,500 distinct CDR3 sequences. It was a CCR7+ PD-1- TIGIT- phenotype that stem-like memory CD8+ T cells (TSTEM) showed. For every subset, the RNA was derived from duplicate vials of about 140,000 sorted CD8+ T cells. The rearrangement joins TRBV30 to TRBJ2-5. The source material was CD8+ stem-like memory T cells (TSCM and TCM) sorted from PBMCs. Subset in this sample: stem-like memory CD8 T cells (TSTEM), CCR7+ PD-1- TIGIT-. The clonotype originates from a human donor in good health. The CDR3 loop reads CAWSVSLNILEETQYF.